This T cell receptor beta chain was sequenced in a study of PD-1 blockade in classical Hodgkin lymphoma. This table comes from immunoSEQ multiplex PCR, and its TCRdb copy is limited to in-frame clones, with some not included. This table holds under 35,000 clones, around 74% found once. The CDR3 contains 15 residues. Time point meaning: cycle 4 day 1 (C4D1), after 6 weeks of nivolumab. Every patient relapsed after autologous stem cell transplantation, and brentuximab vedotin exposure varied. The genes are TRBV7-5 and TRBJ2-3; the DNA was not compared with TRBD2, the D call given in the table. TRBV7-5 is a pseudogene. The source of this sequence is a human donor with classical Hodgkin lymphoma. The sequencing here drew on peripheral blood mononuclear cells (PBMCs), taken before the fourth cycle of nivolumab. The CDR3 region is CARSLLLAGGSTQYF. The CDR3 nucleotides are TGTGCCAGAAGCTTACTACTAGCGGGTGGAAGTACGCAGTATTTT.